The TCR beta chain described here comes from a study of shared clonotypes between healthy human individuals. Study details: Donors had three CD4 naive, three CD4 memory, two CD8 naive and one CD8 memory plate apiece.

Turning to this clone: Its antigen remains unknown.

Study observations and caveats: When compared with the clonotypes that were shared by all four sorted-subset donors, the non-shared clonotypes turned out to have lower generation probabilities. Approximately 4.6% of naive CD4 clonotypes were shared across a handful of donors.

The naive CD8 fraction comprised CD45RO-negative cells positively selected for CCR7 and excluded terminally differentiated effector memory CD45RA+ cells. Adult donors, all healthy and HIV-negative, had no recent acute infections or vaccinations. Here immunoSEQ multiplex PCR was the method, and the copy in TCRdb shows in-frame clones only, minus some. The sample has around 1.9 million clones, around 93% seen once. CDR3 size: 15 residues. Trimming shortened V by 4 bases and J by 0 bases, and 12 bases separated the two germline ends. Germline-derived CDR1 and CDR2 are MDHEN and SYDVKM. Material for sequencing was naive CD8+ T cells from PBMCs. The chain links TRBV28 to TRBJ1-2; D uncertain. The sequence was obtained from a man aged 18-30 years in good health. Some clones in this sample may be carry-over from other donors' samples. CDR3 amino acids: CASSYRALANYGYTF. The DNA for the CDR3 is TGTGCCAGCAGTTATCGGGCCCTAGCTAACTATGGCTACACCTTC.